This entry features one TCR beta chain sequence. This entry comes from a study of blood T cell repertoires in COVID-19. The germline gives CDR1 SGHTA, CDR2 FQGNSA. The V end was cut by 5 bases, the J end by 7 bases, with 12 bases between. The CDR3 runs 13 residues. Some clones are missing from TCRdb's copy, which holds only in-frame ones; the method was immunoSEQ multiplex PCR. This table holds fewer than 200,000 clones, about 83% found once. Sequenced sample: peripheral blood. The chain employs TRBV7-2 and TRBJ1-5; TRBD1 might be the D (6 bases). This sequence was found in a woman in her seventies with COVID-19, enrolled during active disease. The CDR3 is CASSANRDQPQHF. The CDR3 DNA reads as TGTGCCAGCAGCGCGAACAGGGACCAGCCCCAGCATTTT.